A single sample is the source of the 13 T cell receptor beta chains below, sequenced in a study of blood T cell repertoires in COVID-19. Libraries were prepared by immunoSEQ multiplex PCR; TCRdb keeps only in-frame clonotypes and omits some of them. This table holds around 380,000 clones, approximately 80% found once. The sample consisted of peripheral blood. The receptors were gathered from a human donor with acute or convalescent COVID-19. The donor label of this sample is uncertain.

The chain carries TRBV18 and TRBJ2-7, with TRBD1 matching over 11 bases. J gave up 6 bases and V 3 bases, and 4 bases lay outside the gene matches. The germline V gene has CDR1 KGHSH and CDR2 LQKENI. The length of the CDR3 is 14 residues. CDR3 amino acids: CASSPTGTGGEQYF. The CDR3 DNA reads TGTGCCAGCTCACCGACAGGGACAGGGGGCGAGCAGTACTTC.

The rearrangement links TRBV6-6 to TRBJ1-2, with no clear D. The CDR3 loop spans 15 amino acids. The germline V and J ends were trimmed by 5 bases and 4 bases, with 17 bases remaining between them. Germline V gene sequence: CDR1 MNHNY, CDR2 SVGAGI (reference sequence). Here the CDR3 DNA reads TGTGCCAGCAGTCACCTATCCGGAGAGGGCTATGGCTACACCTTC. Protein: CASSHLSGEGYGYTF.

This rearrangement joins TRBV3-1 (or the pseudogene TRBV3-2) to TRBJ2-3; TRBD2 matches 12 bases. J was trimmed by 3 bases and V by 6 bases; bases with no gene match: 1. Germline V lookup: CDR1 LGHDT, CDR2 YNNKEL (reference sequence). CDR3 length: 14 residues. The CDR3, as DNA: TGTGCCAGCAGACTAGCGGGGGGAACAGATACGCAGTATTTT. Encoded protein: CASRLAGGTDTQYF.

The chain joins TRBV18 to TRBJ1-3; 9 nucleotides align to TRBD1. This CDR3 is 16 amino acids long. Trimming took 2 bases from V and 0 from J; bases not matched to a gene: 2. Germline CDR1 is KGHSH and CDR2 is LQKENI. The CDR3 coding sequence is TGTGCCAGCTCACCAGACAGGGGGGTCTCTGGAAACACCATATATTTT. Translation: CASSPDRGVSGNTIYF. The full variable domain, rest sourced from reference TRBV18 and TRBJ1-3, is NAGVMQNPRHLVRRRGQEARLRCSPMKGHSHVYWYRQLPEEGLKFMVYLQKENIIDESGMPKERFSAEFPKEGPSILRIQQVVRGDSAAYFCASSPDRGVSGNTIYFGEGSWLTVV.

The sample holds a few counts of this clone. Other DNA sequences in this sample translate to the same CDR3. The chain combines TRBV28 with TRBJ1-2, with 8 bases aligning to TRBD1. Germline V CDR1 and CDR2: MDHEN, SYDVKM. The J segment lost 5 bases and the V segment lost 5 bases, leaving 1 base of the junction unmatched. The CDR3 consists of 12 residues. The CDR3 loop is CASSTGGYGYTF. DNA for the CDR3: TGTGCCAGCAGTACAGGGGGGTATGGCTACACCTTC.

The CDR3 here is CASSPGREVKGYTF. CDR3 DNA: TGTGCCAGCTCTCCAGGGAGGGAGGTAAAAGGCTACACCTTC. V and J are TRBV18 and TRBJ1-2; D might be TRBD1 (5 bases). The germline CDR1 and CDR2 sequences are KGHSH and LQKENI. The V end lost 6 bases, the J end lost 8 bases, and 19 bases lay between the germline ends. The length of the CDR3 is 14 residues.

This chain joins TRBV6-1 and TRBJ2-5; D might be TRBD1 (6 bases). Trimming pared 0 bases from V and 5 bases from J, leaving 13 bases between. This CDR3 is built from 15 residues. Germline values: CDR1 MNHNS, CDR2 SASEGT. The CDR3 bases are TGTGCCAGCAGTGAAGCCGGGACATCAAAGGAGACCCAGTACTTC. Translation: CASSEAGTSKETQYF.

The V and J genes are TRBV10-1 and TRBJ2-1, with a weak D call TRBD2 (7 bases). Germline CDR1 and CDR2: WNHNN and SYGVQD (reference sequence). This CDR3 has 16 residues. Trimming removed 0 bases at V and 4 bases at J, with 13 bases between. This CDR3 reads CASSESTGGLYNEQFF. In nucleotides, the CDR3 is TGCGCCAGCAGTGAGTCTACCGGGGGGCTTTACAATGAGCAGTTCTTC.

This chain uses TRBV18 with TRBJ1-5; TRBD1 is a possible D gene (5 bases). V gave up 1 base and J gave up 3 bases, with 10 bases separating them. Germline lookup yields CDR1 KGHSH and CDR2 LQKENI. This CDR3 spans 15 amino acids. The CDR3 is CASSPRQNNNQPQHF. For the CDR3, the DNA is TGTGCCAGCTCACCACGACAGAACAACAATCAGCCCCAGCATTTT. Based on the CDR3 plus reference TRBV18 and TRBJ1-5, the full variable domain is NAGVMQNPRHLVRRRGQEARLRCSPMKGHSHVYWYRQLPEEGLKFMVYLQKENIIDESGMPKERFSAEFPKEGPSILRIQQVVRGDSAAYFCASSPRQNNNQPQHFGDGTRLSIL.

The chain combines TRBV2 with TRBJ2-1, with a tentative D call TRBD2 (5 bases). Trimming took 6 bases from V and 4 from J, leaving 10 bases between them. The germline CDR1 and CDR2 sequences are SNHLY and FYNNEI. This CDR3 has 13 residues. CDR3 amino acids: CASSYRGYNEQFF. CDR3 coding DNA: TGTGCCAGCAGCTACCGGGGTTACAATGAGCAGTTCTTC.

This chain uses TRBV5-1 with TRBJ2-4; TRBD1 aligns across 10 bases. The CDR3 is made up of 15 amino acids. V was clipped by 1 base and J by 5 bases; unmatched bases: 3. Germline V lookup: CDR1 SGHRS, CDR2 YFSETQ. Here the CDR3 DNA reads TGCGCCAGCAGCTTGCGGGACAGGGGCGAAAACATTCAGTACTTC. Translation gives CASSLRDRGENIQYF.

The chain employs TRBV28 and TRBJ1-2; 8 bases align to TRBD1. This CDR3 is 15 amino acids long. The V and J ends lost 7 bases and 5 bases, in that order; junction bases with no gene match: 12. CDR1 is MDHEN and CDR2 is SYDVKM in the germline V gene. The CDR3 DNA is TGTGCCAGCACCCCCGGAGGCAGGGGGCTATATGGCTACACCTTC. It is translated as CASTPGGRGLYGYTF.

The gene calls are TRBV2 and TRBJ1-5; no clear D. The V gene lost 6 bases and the J gene lost 2 bases, with 11 bases spanning the gap. Germline CDR1 SNHLY, CDR2 FYNNEI. CDR3 length: 14 amino acids. CDR3 nucleotide sequence: TGTGCCAGCAGAAGACTAGATGGCAATCAGCCCCAGCATTTT. It yields the protein CASRRLDGNQPQHF.